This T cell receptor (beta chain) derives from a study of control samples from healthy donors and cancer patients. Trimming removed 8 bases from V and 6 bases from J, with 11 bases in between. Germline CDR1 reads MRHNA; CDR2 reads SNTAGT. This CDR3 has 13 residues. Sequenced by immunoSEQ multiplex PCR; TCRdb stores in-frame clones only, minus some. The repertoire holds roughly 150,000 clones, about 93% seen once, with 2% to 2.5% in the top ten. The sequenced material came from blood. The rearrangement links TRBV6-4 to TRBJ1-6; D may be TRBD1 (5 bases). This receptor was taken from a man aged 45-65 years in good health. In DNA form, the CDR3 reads TGTGCCAGCTCCCGGACAAGTAATTCACCCCTCCACTTT. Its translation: CASSRTSNSPLHF.